The 20 T cell receptor beta chains listed next were all sequenced from one sample in a study of shared clonotypes between healthy human individuals. TCRdb keeps only in-frame clones here, not all; method: immunoSEQ multiplex PCR. The data show 2 million to 2.5 million clones, around 95% seen once. Material for sequencing was naive CD4+ T cells sorted from blood. Subset specified: CD45RA+ positively selected. The receptors originated from a young man in good health.

The genes are TRBV28 and TRBJ1-5; 10 positions agree with TRBD1. V gave up 7 bases and J gave up 3 bases; unmatched junction bases: 9. The CDR3 consists of 16 residues. CDR1 MDHEN and CDR2 SYDVKM come from the germline V gene. The CDR3 DNA sequence: TGTGCCAGCATAACCGGGACAGGGGACATCAATCAGCCCCAGCATTTT. It encodes CASITGTGDINQPQHF.

The chain has TRBV6-1 and TRBJ1-5; TRBD1 is a possible D gene (5 bases). The CDR3 consists of 15 residues. Germline CDR1 is MNHNS and CDR2 is SASEGT. V was pared by 5 bases and J by 4 bases, with 15 bases between. The CDR3 sequence: CASSLEDRGNQPQHF. CDR3 DNA: TGTGCCAGCAGTCTAGAAGACAGAGGGAATCAGCCCCAGCATTTT.

V and J are TRBV19 and TRBJ1-5; D gene ambiguous. Trimming took off 3 bases at V and 9 bases at J, with 15 bases between the two ends. The germline V gene has CDR1 LNHDA and CDR2 SQIVND (reference sequence). The CDR3 sequence is 14 residues long. CDR3 DNA sequence: TGTGCCAGTAGTATTTTGGACGGCGGGGTGCCCCAGCATTTT. Protein: CASSILDGGVPQHF. The entire variable domain, with the rest obtained from reference TRBV19 and TRBJ1-5, is as follows: DGGITQSPKYLFRKEGQNVTLSCEQNLNHDAMYWYRQDPGQGLRLIYYSQIVNDFQKGDIAEGYSVSREKKESFPLTVTSAQKNPTAFYLCASSILDGGVPQHFGDGTRLSIL.

J is TRBJ2-5 and V is TRBV7-2; D gene unclear. This CDR3 has 14 residues. Trimming stripped 1 base from V and 2 bases from J, with 8 bases between. Germline V CDR1 and CDR2: SGHTA, FQGNSA. The CDR3 nucleotides read TGTGCCAGCAGCTTAGAGAAGGTTCAAGAGACCCAGTACTTC. It codes for CASSLEKVQETQYF.

The chain couples TRBV15 to TRBJ2-3; a possible D gene is TRBD2 (6 bases). The V end lost 0 bases, the J end lost 9 bases, and 22 bases lay between the germline ends. The CDR3 sequence is 17 residues long. Germline V gene data show CDR1 as LNHNV and CDR2 as YYDKDF (reference sequence). The CDR3, as DNA: TGTGCCACCAGCAGAGATGACCTCGCGGGACCCCCTGGGACGCAGTATTTT. It specifies CATSRDDLAGPPGTQYF.

The chain is built from TRBV18 and TRBJ1-1, with D possibly being TRBD1 (6 bases). Per germline, CDR1 KGHSH and CDR2 LQKENI. V lost 4 bases, J lost 11 bases, and 20 bases lay in between. The length of the CDR3 is 14 residues. This CDR3 reads CASSQGDRAGDAFF. CDR3 bases: TGTGCCAGCTCACAGGGGGACCGGGCCGGGGACGCTTTCTTT.

This chain connects TRBV30 to TRBJ1-1, with 7 bases lining up with TRBD1. In germline, CDR1 is GTSNPN, CDR2 SVGIG (reference sequence). The CDR3 sequence is 11 residues long. Losses at the gene ends were 5 bases for V and 12 bases for J; bases not matched to a gene: 9. The CDR3 DNA sequence: TGTGCCTGGTCAGACAGGGCCGAGACTTTCTTT. Protein: CAWSDRAETFF.

The J gene is TRBJ2-1, the V gene TRBV18; tentative D call: TRBD2 (5 bases). Per germline, CDR1 KGHSH and CDR2 LQKENI. The CDR3 length is 15 residues. V was clipped by 3 bases and J by 9 bases, with 18 bases between them. This CDR3 reads CASSPLGLALGEQFF. In nucleotides, the CDR3 is TGTGCCAGCTCACCCCTCGGGCTAGCTTTAGGTGAGCAGTTCTTC.

The chain has TRBV4-1 and TRBJ2-1; D may be TRBD2 (7 bases). This CDR3 comprises 15 residues. V was clipped by 6 bases and J by 7 bases, with 19 bases between them. Germline values: CDR1 MGHRA, CDR2 YSYEKL. The CDR3 loop reads CASRFGGGAWNEQFF. CDR3 bases: TGCGCCAGCAGGTTCGGAGGGGGGGCCTGGAATGAGCAGTTCTTC.

V is TRBV7-2 and J is TRBJ2-3, with 7 bases fitting TRBD2. This CDR3 is built from 14 residues. CDR1 is SGHTA, CDR2 FQGNSA, per germline. Trimming took 5 bases from V and 4 from J; bases not matched to a gene: 6. The CDR3 bases are TGTGCCAGCAGCCGCGGGGGAAACTCAGATACGCAGTATTTT. It is translated as CASSRGGNSDTQYF. The full variable domain, rest sourced from reference TRBV7-2 and TRBJ2-3, is GAGVSQSPSNKVTEKGKDVELRCDPISGHTALYWYRQSLGQGLEFLIYFQGNSAPDKSGLPSDRFSAERTGGSVSTLTIQRTQQEDSAVYLCASSRGGNSDTQYFGPGTRLTVL.

The rearrangement links TRBV30 to TRBJ2-5, with TRBD1 matching over 9 bases. The germline CDR1 and CDR2 sequences are GTSNPN and SVGIG (reference sequence). Germline trimming cut 0 bases from V and 5 bases from J; bases unmatched to any gene: 7. This CDR3 has 15 residues. The DNA of the CDR3 is TGTGCCTGGAGTGTAGGGACAGGGTCAGGGGAGACCCAGTACTTC. The encoded protein is CAWSVGTGSGETQYF. Full variable domain (remainder filled in from reference TRBV30 and TRBJ2-5): SQTIHQWPATLVQPVGSPLSLECTVEGTSNPNLYWYRQAAGRGLQLLFYSVGIGQISSEVPQNLSASRPQDRQFILSSKKLLLSDSGFYLCAWSVGTGSGETQYFGPGTRLLVL.

The chain is built from TRBV10-3 and TRBJ1-3, with D unresolved. The CDR3 has 14 amino acids. The V and J ends lost 2 bases and 0 bases respectively, with 5 bases between them. In germline, CDR1 is ENHRY, CDR2 SYGVKD. The CDR3, as DNA: TGTGCCATCAGTGAGACAGTCTCTGGAAACACCATATATTTT. It yields the protein CAISETVSGNTIYF.

The chain uses TRBV7-6 and TRBJ1-5; D call uncertain. This CDR3 region has 13 residues. V was clipped by 1 base and J by 10 bases, with 11 bases between them. CDR1 SGHVS and CDR2 FNYEAQ come from the germline V gene. The CDR3 region is CASSLEPQGPQHF. In DNA form, the CDR3 reads TGTGCCAGCAGCTTAGAACCCCAAGGACCCCAGCATTTT.

The CDR3 sequence is CASILLGGQGVGTQYF. For the CDR3, the DNA is TGTGCCAGCATCCTCCTCGGGGGACAGGGGGTCGGTACGCAGTATTTT. The V call is TRBV7-8, the J call TRBJ2-3; 11 bases are shared with TRBD1. The CDR3 loop spans 16 amino acids. Germline-derived CDR1 and CDR2 are SGHVS and FQNEAQ. The ends lost 7 bases at V and 8 bases at J; junction bases unmatched: 14.

This chain links TRBV5-1 with TRBJ1-5; TRBD1 matches 10 bases. CDR1 is SGHRS, CDR2 YFSETQ, per germline. This CDR3 is built from 15 residues. The J segment lost 7 bases and the V segment lost 0 bases, leaving 4 bases of the junction unmatched. The CDR3, as DNA: TGCGCCAGCAGCTTGGACCCGGGACAGGGGCAGCCCCAGCATTTT. It is translated as CASSLDPGQGQPQHF.

This rearrangement joins TRBV15 to TRBJ2-5; possible D gene TRBD2, 6 bases. The CDR3 is 15 amino acids. With 0 bases removed from V and 5 bases from J, the gap between germline ends came to 13 bases. Germline lookup yields CDR1 LNHNV and CDR2 YYDKDF (reference sequence). CDR3 bases: TGTGCCACCAGCAGAGATCTTGTCGGGAGTGAGACCCAGTACTTC. Amino acid sequence: CATSRDLVGSETQYF.

This chain links TRBV2 with TRBJ1-6; 8 nucleotides match TRBD1. The V and J ends lost 4 bases and 10 bases, in that order; junction bases with no gene match: 9. This CDR3 is built from 15 residues. The germline CDR1 and CDR2 sequences are SNHLY and FYNNEI. DNA of the CDR3: TGTGCCAGCAGTGCGGACAGGGCGCAGGGGTCACCCCTCCACTTT. Its translation: CASSADRAQGSPLHF.

A note on this clone: One end of the junction fails to match germline, which may point to a read error. This chain connects TRBV19 to TRBJ2-3; no clear D gene. The CDR3 loop spans 14 amino acids. Per the germline V gene, CDR1 is LNHDA and CDR2 is SQIVND (reference sequence). CDR3 protein: CASSISQQPYLVNF. The CDR3 DNA reads as TGTGCCAGTAGTATAAGCCAGCAACCCTACCTGGTGAATTTT.

The V call is TRBV30, the J call TRBJ2-7; D perhaps matches TRBD2 (5 bases). Germline V lookup: CDR1 GTSNPN, CDR2 SVGIG (reference sequence). Deletions cut 1 base from V and 12 bases from J, with 16 bases between. CDR3 length: 12 residues. CDR3 nucleotide sequence: TGTGCCTGGAGTGGGGGTCGGGGAGAGGCGTACTTC. Translating it yields CAWSGGRGEAYF. Supplemented by reference TRBV30 and TRBJ2-7, the full variable domain reads SQTIHQWPATLVQPVGSPLSLECTVEGTSNPNLYWYRQAAGRGLQLLFYSVGIGQISSEVPQNLSASRPQDRQFILSSKKLLLSDSGFYLCAWSGGRGEAYFGPGTRLTVT.

The chain combines TRBV25-1 with TRBJ2-3, with D tentatively TRBD2 (5 bases). Trimming pared 2 bases from V and 3 bases from J, leaving 9 bases between. The germline V gene has CDR1 MGHDK and CDR2 SYGVNS. This CDR3 has 14 amino acids. The CDR3 is CASSEPGRTDTQYF. The DNA of the CDR3 is TGTGCCAGCAGTGAACCGGGGAGAACAGATACGCAGTATTTT.